The entry below describes one T cell receptor beta chain. Antigen: not known. Only in-frame clones appear in the TCRdb table, and some are missing; sequencing was by immunoSEQ multiplex PCR. The sample has fewer than 500,000 clones, approximately 90% seen once. The sample is drawn from a study of Ad26.COV2.S vaccination and SARS-CoV-2 variants. At the level of the study: Donor got 5x10^10 or 1x10^11 viral particles of Ad26.COV2.S. Findings and caveats of the study: Spike-specific TCR breadth ran higher among vaccine recipients than placebo recipients. CD8+ and CD4+ T cells specific for spike reportedly responded with substantial breadth after vaccination.

The sample's treatment: about 20 received Ad26.COV2.S at low or high dose, single or two shots; several received placebo; per-sample allocation not given. Day 63 following the first vaccine or placebo injection was when the samples were taken. At a Boston site, the person donating was an adult of 18-55 years. This clonotype was sampled from a person between 18 and 60 years old who received the Ad26.COV2.S COVID-19 vaccine or a placebo. Sequenced material: peripheral blood, taken in a trial of Ad26.COV2.S vaccine versus placebo.

The CDR3 here is CASSLGPTNEKLFF. CDR3 coding DNA: TGTGCCAGCAGCTTAGGCCCAACTAATGAAAAACTGTTTTTT. The chain links TRBV11-2 to TRBJ1-4, with D unclear. The CDR3 contains 14 residues. V gave up 1 base and J gave up 0 bases, with 3 bases separating them. Germline V gives CDR1 SGHAT, CDR2 FQNNGV.